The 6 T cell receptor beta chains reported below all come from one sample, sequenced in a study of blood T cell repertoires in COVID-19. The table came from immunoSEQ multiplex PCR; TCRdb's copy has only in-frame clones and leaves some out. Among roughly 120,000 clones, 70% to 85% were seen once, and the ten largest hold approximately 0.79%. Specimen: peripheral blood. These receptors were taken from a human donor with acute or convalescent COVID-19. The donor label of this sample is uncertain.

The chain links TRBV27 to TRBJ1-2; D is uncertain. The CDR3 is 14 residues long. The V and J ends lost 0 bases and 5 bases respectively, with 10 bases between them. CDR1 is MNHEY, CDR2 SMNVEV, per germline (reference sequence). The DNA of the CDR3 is TGTGCCAGCAGTTTATCTACATCGGGGTATGGCTACACCTTC. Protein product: CASSLSTSGYGYTF.

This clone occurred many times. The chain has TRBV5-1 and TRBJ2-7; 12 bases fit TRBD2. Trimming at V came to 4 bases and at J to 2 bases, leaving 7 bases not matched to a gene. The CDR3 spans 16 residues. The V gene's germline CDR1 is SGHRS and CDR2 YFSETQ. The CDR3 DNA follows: TGCGCCAGCAGCCGGGGGACTAGCGGGTTAACCTACGAGCAGTACTTC. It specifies CASSRGTSGLTYEQYF.

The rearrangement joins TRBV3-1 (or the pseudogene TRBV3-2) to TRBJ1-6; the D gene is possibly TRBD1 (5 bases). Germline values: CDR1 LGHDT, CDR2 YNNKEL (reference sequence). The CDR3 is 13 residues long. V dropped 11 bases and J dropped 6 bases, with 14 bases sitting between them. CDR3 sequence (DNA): TGTGCCGCAATGGGGGGAGGTAATTCACCCCTCCACTTT. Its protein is CAAMGGGNSPLHF.

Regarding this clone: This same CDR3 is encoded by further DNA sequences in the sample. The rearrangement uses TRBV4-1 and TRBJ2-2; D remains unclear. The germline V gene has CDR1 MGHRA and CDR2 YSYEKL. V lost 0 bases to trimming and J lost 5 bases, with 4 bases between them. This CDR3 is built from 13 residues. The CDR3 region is CASSQERTGELFF. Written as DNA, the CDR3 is TGCGCCAGCAGCCAAGAACGGACCGGGGAGCTGTTTTTT.

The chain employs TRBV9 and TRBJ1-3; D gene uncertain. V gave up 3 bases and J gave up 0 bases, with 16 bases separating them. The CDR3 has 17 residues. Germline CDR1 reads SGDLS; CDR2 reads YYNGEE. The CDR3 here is CASSAQELGSSGNTIYF. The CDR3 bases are TGTGCCAGCAGCGCTCAAGAGCTGGGGAGCTCTGGAAACACCATATATTTT.

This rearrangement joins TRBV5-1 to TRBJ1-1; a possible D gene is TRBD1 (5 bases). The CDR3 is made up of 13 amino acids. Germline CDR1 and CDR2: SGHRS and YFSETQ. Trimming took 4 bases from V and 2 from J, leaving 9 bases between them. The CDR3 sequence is CASSQTVNTEAFF. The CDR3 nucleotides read TGCGCCAGCAGCCAGACAGTAAACACTGAAGCTTTCTTT. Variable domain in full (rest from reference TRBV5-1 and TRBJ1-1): KAGVTQTPRYLIKTRGQQVTLSCSPISGHRSVSWYQQTPGQGLQFLFEYFSETQRNKGNFPGRFSGRQFSNSRSEMNVSTLELGDSALYLCASSQTVNTEAFFGQGTRLTVV.